This entry features one T cell receptor (beta chain) sequence. This clonotype came up many times. Its antigen target is currently unknown. Per-base qualities were not stored, and no clone one base away is much larger. To demonstrate the VDJtools post-analysis software, TCR beta repertoires were profiled from the peripheral blood of more than ten young patients with multiple sclerosis. The multiple sclerosis patients were children and adolescents between roughly 6 and 16 years of age. The sample is drawn from a study of post-analysis software for immune sequencing data (dated by TCRdb to between 2014 and 2017). In terms of the full investigation: Disease courses on record covered relapsing-remitting, secondary progressive and progressive-relapsing multiple sclerosis, though some patients had no subtype annotation. Patient repertoires were compared against about twelve previously published healthy control repertoires from donors aged roughly 6 to 28 years. A subset of samples was prepared in parallel using single-end sample barcoding, then pooled and co-amplified after Illumina adapter ligation. The paper as a whole reports these results and caveats: Compared with controls, multiple sclerosis patients had significantly lower normalized Chao1 diversity, a finding suggesting substantial peripheral T-cell clonal expansion. Direct clustering with F measure revealed strong co-clustering of samples prepared in the same batch, which led to a batch-effect correction. The control group was slightly older than the multiple sclerosis patient group. Significantly higher frequencies in patients than in controls were found for about 5 TRBV segments, including TRBV5-6, TRBV5-1 and TRBV20-1.

Via the germline V gene, CDR1 is SGHRS and CDR2 YFSETQ. Inclusive of the bounding cysteine and phenylalanine, the CDR3 is 15 residues long. Just the 45-base CDR3 DNA is kept, in frame starting at base 1. The junction shows trimming of 4 bases on V and 5 bases on J, plus 17 bases between the germline ends. The receptor library was made with PCR. The run used an Illumina HiSeq 2500. To reduce PCR and sequencing biases, unique molecular identifiers were built into the TCR beta cDNA libraries. Approximately 500,000 cDNA molecules were obtained per 1 to 10 million input T cells, so each molecule approximated one T cell. The same protocol used for the earlier healthy control dataset was applied to prepare and sequence the patient libraries. Within a given batch, samples were prepared together, multiplexed and sequenced on the same HiSeq lane. On the study's bioinformatics: Raw barcoded reads were processed with MIGEC, and single-read molecular identifier groups were discarded before consensus assembly and CDR3 extraction. VDJtools was used for post-analysis of the clonotype tables, with diversity normalized by down-sampling every dataset to the smallest sample size. Repertoire overlap clustering matched CDR3 amino acid but not nucleotide sequences to correct batch-related cross-sample contamination. TCRdb trimmed public reads at Q25 via fastp, called clones via MiXCR and kept in-frame beta chains. One record per CDR3 amino acid sequence lists the most common genes and DNA. Here the V and J calls rest on TCRdb's processing, not on the authors' analysis. Within this sample are some 240,000 distinct CDR3 sequences, with roughly a third of them counted one time only. The top ten clonotypes cover more than 4% of the sample.

Rearrangement joined TRBV5-1 to TRBJ2-3, and perhaps TRBD2 as D gene, on 5 matching bases. This sequence originates from a girl aged 10 to 17 with multiple sclerosis. Sequenced input: blood. Here the CDR3 is given as CASSLEAVTGDTQYF. The sequenced DNA: TGCGCCAGCAGCCTGGAGGCCGTGACGGGAGATACGCAGTATTTT.